A selection of T cell receptor beta chains follows, all from one sample in a study of blood T cell repertoires in COVID-19. The protocol was immunoSEQ multiplex PCR, while the TCRdb copy is restricted to in-frame clones and leaves out a portion. The sample lists 100,000 to 120,000 clones, 72% occurring once. The specimen sequenced was peripheral blood. The receptors here all came from a woman aged 55-69 years with acute or convalescent COVID-19. The CDR3 runs from the conserved cysteine through the conserved F or W. The D gene is left open where the match is weak. Some rows mark clone size as missing; the rest say once, few, many or name a class of expanded clone.

CDR3 length	V gene	D gene	J gene	clone size	CDR3 protein	CDR3 DNA
13	TRBV30	TRBD2	TRBJ2-2	-	CAWSRGVTGELFF	TGTGCCTGGAGCCGGGGGGTCACCGGGGAGCTGTTTTTT
13	TRBV6-2/TRBV6-3	TRBD1	TRBJ2-5	-	CASSLTGVETQYF	TGTGCCAGCAGTCTCACAGGGGTAGAGACCCAGTACTTC
16	TRBV7-6	-	TRBJ2-2	-	CASSLGAATNTGELFF	TGTGCCAGCAGCTTAGGGGCCGCAACGAACACCGGGGAGCTGTTTTTT
14	TRBV9	-	TRBJ1-2	few	CASSPSRSNYGYTF	TGTGCCAGCAGCCCTAGCCGGAGTAACTATGGCTACACCTTC
14	TRBV30	-	TRBJ1-5	-	CAWSSGVSSQPQHF	TGTGCCTGGAGTTCAGGGGTCTCGAGCCAGCCCCAGCATTTT
17	TRBV24-1	TRBD1	TRBJ1-1	-	CATSGGTGLFRGTEAFF	TGTGCCACCAGTGGTGGGACAGGGCTCTTTCGGGGCACTGAAGCTTTCTTT
14	TRBV6-5	-	TRBJ1-1	-	CASSTGTRDTEAFF	TGTGCCAGCAGCACCGGGACACGCGACACTGAAGCTTTCTTT
13	TRBV7-3	-	TRBJ1-1	-	CASSLQTYTEAFF	TGTGCCAGCAGCCTACAGACCTACACTGAAGCTTTCTTT
13	TRBV5-1	-	TRBJ2-2	-	CASSSSNTGELFF	TGCGCCAGCAGCTCCAGTAACACCGGGGAGCTGTTTTTT
15	TRBV5-1	-	TRBJ1-6	-	CASSYRTIGDSPLHF	TGCGCCAGCAGCTACAGGACCATAGGGGATTCACCCCTCCACTTT
14	TRBV23-1	-	TRBJ2-7	-	CASSQPGGIYEQYF	TGCGCCAGCAGTCAACCCGGGGGAATCTACGAGCAGTACTTC
13	TRBV5-1	-	TRBJ1-1	-	CASSEALGTEAFF	TGCGCCAGCAGTGAGGCCTTGGGCACTGAAGCTTTCTTT
15	TRBV18	TRBD1	TRBJ1-5	-	CASSTTGNSNQPQHF	TGTGCCAGCTCAACGACAGGGAATAGCAATCAGCCCCAGCATTTT
14	TRBV6-5	-	TRBJ2-1	few	CASRDTYSYNEQFF	TGTGCCAGCAGGGACACCTACTCCTACAATGAGCAGTTCTTC
19	TRBV5-5	TRBD2	TRBJ2-2	-	CASSTGRLAGRPNTGELFF	TGTGCCAGCAGCACCGGGCGACTAGCGGGCCGGCCCAACACCGGGGAGCTGTTTTTT
16	TRBV5-1	TRBD2	TRBJ2-3	-	CASSLVAGGSTDTQYF	TGCGCCAGCAGCTTGGTGGCGGGGGGTAGCACAGATACGCAGTATTTT
16	TRBV10-3	TRBD1	TRBJ2-7	-	CAISPGGGTGSYEQYF	TGTGCCATCAGCCCTGGGGGGGGGACAGGGAGCTACGAGCAGTACTTC
16	TRBV5-1	TRBD1	TRBJ1-6	-	CASTTGGTGHNSPLHF	TGCGCCAGCACCACCGGAGGGACAGGTCATAATTCACCCCTCCACTTT
14	TRBV9	-	TRBJ1-1	-	CASSSSLGRTEAFF	TGTGCCAGCAGCTCCTCTCTGGGGAGAACTGAAGCTTTCTTT
15	TRBV5-6	-	TRBJ2-7	-	CASSLLGRKSYEQYF	TGTGCCAGCAGCTTGTTAGGCAGGAAGTCCTACGAGCAGTACTTC
13	TRBV6-5	TRBD1	TRBJ1-5	few	CASRDRERQPQHF	TGTGCCAGCAGAGACAGGGAAAGACAGCCCCAGCATTTT
16	TRBV19	TRBD1	TRBJ1-2	-	CASSIGATGVGYGYTF	TGTGCCAGTAGTATAGGGGCGACAGGGGTGGGCTATGGCTACACCTTC
15	TRBV7-2	TRBD2	TRBJ2-3	-	CASSLGAGEAGTQYF	TGTGCCAGCAGCTTGGGAGCGGGGGAGGCAGGGACGCAGTATTTT
14	TRBV11-1	-	TRBJ2-1	-	CASSLSTDYNEQFF	TGTGCCAGCAGCCTATCGACAGACTACAATGAGCAGTTCTTC
13	TRBV6-4	-	TRBJ1-1	-	CASSVGSGTEAFF	TGTGCCAGCAGTGTAGGATCGGGGACTGAAGCTTTCTTT
17	TRBV4-3	TRBD1	TRBJ2-7	once	CASSQARGPISSYEQYF	TGCGCCAGCAGCCAAGCCAGGGGGCCTATAAGCTCCTACGAGCAGTACTTC
11	TRBV20-1	-	TRBJ1-2	few	CSARLAYGYTF	TGCAGTGCTAGGTTGGCCTATGGCTACACCTTC
15	TRBV19	TRBD2	TRBJ2-2	-	CASRVAGGPAGELFF	TGTGCCAGTCGAGTAGCGGGGGGGCCAGCCGGGGAGCTGTTTTTT
16	TRBV10-3	TRBD1	TRBJ2-5	-	CAISGAGTGVSETQYF	TGTGCCATCAGTGGGGCCGGGACAGGGGTTTCAGAGACCCAGTACTTC
12	TRBV7-9	-	TRBJ2-7	few	CASSPRRDEQYF	TGTGCCAGCAGCCCACGCAGGGACGAGCAGTACTTC
14	TRBV7-2	TRBD2	TRBJ2-5	-	CASSPGGTQETQYF	TGTGCCAGCAGCCCCGGGGGGACGCAAGAGACCCAGTACTTC
14	TRBV2	TRBD2	TRBJ2-5	-	CASSAGGFQETQYF	TGTGCCAGCAGTGCGGGGGGGTTCCAAGAGACCCAGTACTTC
15	TRBV5-1	-	TRBJ1-1	-	CASSLGDGGGSEAFF	TGCGCCAGCAGCTTGGGCGATGGAGGAGGCTCTGAAGCTTTCTTT
14	TRBV24-1	-	TRBJ1-5	few	CATSDEWTNQPQHF	TGTGCCACCAGTGATGAATGGACAAATCAGCCCCAGCATTTT
12	TRBV6-4	-	TRBJ1-6	once	CASSDGDSPLHF	TGTGCCAGCAGTGACGGAGATTCACCCCTCCACTTT
14	TRBV6-4	TRBD1	TRBJ1-5	-	CASDAGTGNQPQHF	TGTGCCAGTGACGCCGGGACAGGGAATCAGCCCCAGCATTTT
14	TRBV28	-	TRBJ1-2	-	CASSLGGLTYGYTF	TGTGCCAGCAGTTTAGGGGGACTCACCTATGGCTACACCTTC
12	TRBV29-1	-	TRBJ2-5	-	CSAQRGQETQYF	TGCAGCGCCCAGCGCGGTCAAGAGACCCAGTACTTC
12	TRBV2	-	TRBJ1-1	few	CASKRENTEAFF	TGTGCCAGCAAACGGGAGAACACTGAAGCTTTCTTT
14	TRBV2	-	TRBJ1-6	-	CASSEAVGDSPLHF	TGTGCCAGCAGTGAAGCAGTAGGGGATTCACCCCTCCACTTT
15	TRBV4-1	TRBD1	TRBJ2-7	-	CASSQNYRGAYEQYF	TGCGCCAGCAGCCAAAACTACAGGGGAGCCTACGAGCAGTACTTC
17	TRBV7-2	-	TRBJ2-1	-	CASSHTSGVYSYNEQFF	TGTGCCAGCAGCCATACCTCAGGGGTATACTCCTACAATGAGCAGTTCTTC
15	TRBV10-3	TRBD1	TRBJ1-2	-	CAISEGQGVSYGYTF	TGTGCCATCAGTGAGGGACAGGGTGTTAGCTATGGCTACACCTTC
15	TRBV2	TRBD1	TRBJ2-5	-	CASRGDSEGSGTQYF	TGTGCCAGCAGAGGGGACAGTGAAGGATCAGGGACCCAGTACTTC
13	TRBV3-1/TRBV3-2	-	TRBJ2-5	few	CASSWDLQETQYF	TGTGCCAGCAGCTGGGACTTACAAGAGACCCAGTACTTC
11	TRBV20-1	-	TRBJ2-1	few	CSASYVNEQFF	TGCAGTGCTAGCTACGTGAATGAGCAGTTCTTC
12	TRBV24-1	-	TRBJ1-2	-	CATSQDPGRYTF	TGTGCCACCAGTCAAGACCCAGGGCGCTACACCTTC
16	TRBV7-2	TRBD1	TRBJ1-6	medium-sized	CASSWRGTGGASPLHF	TGTGCCAGCAGCTGGCGCGGAACAGGGGGCGCCTCACCCCTCCACTTT
14	TRBV30	-	TRBJ1-1	-	CAWSAFWGETEAFF	TGTGCCTGGAGCGCGTTTTGGGGGGAGACTGAAGCTTTCTTT
13	TRBV19	-	TRBJ1-1	-	CASSRAGRTEAFF	TGTGCCAGTAGTAGGGCAGGGCGGACTGAAGCTTTCTTT
16	TRBV5-1	TRBD1	TRBJ1-1	few	CASSRGTGGADTEAFF	TGCGCCAGCAGCCGAGGGACAGGGGGCGCGGACACTGAAGCTTTCTTT
14	TRBV28	-	TRBJ2-3	once	CASSPLGGTDTQYF	TGTGCCAGCAGTCCCCTCGGGGGCACAGATACGCAGTATTTT
14	TRBV27	-	TRBJ1-1	-	CASRTPGLTTEAFF	TGTGCCAGCAGGACTCCGGGACTAACGACTGAAGCTTTCTTT
14	TRBV10-1	-	TRBJ2-1	-	CASSESTRLVGQFF	TGCGCCAGCAGTGAGTCCACTAGACTAGTTGGGCAGTTCTTC